This TCR beta chain was identified in a study of T cells in Graves' hyperthyroidism and ophthalmopathy. V was trimmed by 3 bases and J by 4 bases, leaving 12 bases between them. The CDR3 extends over 14 amino acids. Germline values: CDR1 MNHEY, CDR2 SMNVEV (reference sequence). Amplified TCR beta CDR3 regions came from RNA transcripts. HTBI primers were the set used in a first-round RT-PCR of the TCR CDR3. TCRdb reprocessed the multiplex PCR reads via MiXCR and lists one record per CDR3 protein. The profile shows 340,000 or so distinct CDR3 sequences, about 20% of them singletons. This receptor was obtained from a woman in her forties or fifties with Graves' hyperthyroidism. Sequenced input: blood. The chain recombines TRBV27 with TRBJ1-2; D is perhaps TRBD1 (6 bases). In DNA form, the CDR3 reads TGTGCCAGCAGTTTGAACAGGGCCAGCTATGGCTACACCTTC. Its protein is CASSLNRASYGYTF.